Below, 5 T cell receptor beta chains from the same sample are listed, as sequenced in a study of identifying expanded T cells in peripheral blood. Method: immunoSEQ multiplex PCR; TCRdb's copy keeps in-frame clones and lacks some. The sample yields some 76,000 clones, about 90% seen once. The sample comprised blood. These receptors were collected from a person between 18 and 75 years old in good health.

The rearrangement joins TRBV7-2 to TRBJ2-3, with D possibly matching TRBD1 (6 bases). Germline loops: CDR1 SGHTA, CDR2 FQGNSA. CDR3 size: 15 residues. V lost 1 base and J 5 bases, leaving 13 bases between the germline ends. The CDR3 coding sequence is TGTGCCAGCAGCTTAGTTGCAGGGGCGAGAGATACGCAGTATTTT. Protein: CASSLVAGARDTQYF.

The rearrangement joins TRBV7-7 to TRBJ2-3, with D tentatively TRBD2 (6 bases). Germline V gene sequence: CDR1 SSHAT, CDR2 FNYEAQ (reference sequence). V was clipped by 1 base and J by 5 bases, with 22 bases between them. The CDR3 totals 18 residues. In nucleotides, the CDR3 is TGTGCCAGCAGCTTAGGCCTTCCCGGGAGACCCAGTGGAGATACGCAGTATTTT. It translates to CASSLGLPGRPSGDTQYF.

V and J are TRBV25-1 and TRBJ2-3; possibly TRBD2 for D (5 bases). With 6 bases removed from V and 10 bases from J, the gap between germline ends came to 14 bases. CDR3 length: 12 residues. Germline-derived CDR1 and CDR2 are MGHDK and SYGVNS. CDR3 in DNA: TGTGCCAGCAGGGACGACTACGCAGCGCAGTATTTT. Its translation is CASRDDYAAQYF.

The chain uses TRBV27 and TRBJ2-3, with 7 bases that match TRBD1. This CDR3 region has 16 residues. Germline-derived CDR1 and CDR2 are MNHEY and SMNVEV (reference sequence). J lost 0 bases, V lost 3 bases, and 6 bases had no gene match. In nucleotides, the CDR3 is TGTGCCAGCAGTTTTTCAGGGGGTACTAGCACAGATACGCAGTATTTT. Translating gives CASSFSGGTSTDTQYF.

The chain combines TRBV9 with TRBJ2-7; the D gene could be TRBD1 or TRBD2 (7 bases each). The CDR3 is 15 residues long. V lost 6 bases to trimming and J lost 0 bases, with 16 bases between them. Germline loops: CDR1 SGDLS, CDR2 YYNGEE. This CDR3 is CASTQGEGSSYEQYF. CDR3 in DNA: TGTGCCAGCACCCAGGGGGAGGGGAGCTCCTACGAGCAGTACTTC.